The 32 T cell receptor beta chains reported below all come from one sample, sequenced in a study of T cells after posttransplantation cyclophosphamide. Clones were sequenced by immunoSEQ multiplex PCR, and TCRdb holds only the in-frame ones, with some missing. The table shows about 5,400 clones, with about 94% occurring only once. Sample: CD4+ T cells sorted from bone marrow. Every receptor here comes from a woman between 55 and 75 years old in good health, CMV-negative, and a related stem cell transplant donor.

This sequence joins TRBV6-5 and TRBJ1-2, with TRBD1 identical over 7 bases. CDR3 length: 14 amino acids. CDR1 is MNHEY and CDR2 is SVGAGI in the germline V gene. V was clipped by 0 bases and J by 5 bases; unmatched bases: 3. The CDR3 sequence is CASSYSGTVYGYTF. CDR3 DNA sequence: TGTGCCAGCAGTTACTCCGGGACAGTGTATGGCTACACCTTC.

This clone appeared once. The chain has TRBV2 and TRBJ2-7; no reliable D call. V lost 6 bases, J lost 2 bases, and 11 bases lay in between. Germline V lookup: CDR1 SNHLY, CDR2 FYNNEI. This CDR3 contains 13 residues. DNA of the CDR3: TGTGCCAGCAGACTACTCCTTACCTACGAGCAGTACTTC. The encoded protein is CASRLLLTYEQYF.

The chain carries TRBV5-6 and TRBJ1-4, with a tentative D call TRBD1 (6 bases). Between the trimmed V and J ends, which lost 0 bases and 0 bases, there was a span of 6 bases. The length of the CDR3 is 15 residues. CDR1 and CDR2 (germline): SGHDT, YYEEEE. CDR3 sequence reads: CASSLGTATNEKLFF. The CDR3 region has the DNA TGTGCCAGCAGCTTGGGGACAGCAACTAATGAAAAACTGTTTTTT.

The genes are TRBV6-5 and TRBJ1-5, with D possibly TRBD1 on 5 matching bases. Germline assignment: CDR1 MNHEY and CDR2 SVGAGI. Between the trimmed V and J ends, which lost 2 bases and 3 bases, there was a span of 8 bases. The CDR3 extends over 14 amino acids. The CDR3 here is CASSYRTTNQPQHF. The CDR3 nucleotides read TGTGCCAGCAGTTACCGGACAACCAATCAGCCCCAGCATTTT.

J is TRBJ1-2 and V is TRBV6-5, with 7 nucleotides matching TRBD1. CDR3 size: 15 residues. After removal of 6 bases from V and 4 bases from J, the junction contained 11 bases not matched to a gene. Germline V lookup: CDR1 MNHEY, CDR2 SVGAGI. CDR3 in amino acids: CASSPTGGGTYGYTF. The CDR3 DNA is TGTGCCAGCAGCCCTACGGGAGGGGGCACCTATGGCTACACCTTC.

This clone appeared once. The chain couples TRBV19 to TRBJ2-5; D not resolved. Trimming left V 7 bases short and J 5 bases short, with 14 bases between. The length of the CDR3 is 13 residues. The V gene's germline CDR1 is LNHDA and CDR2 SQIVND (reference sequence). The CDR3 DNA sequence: TGTGCCAGTAACGAGGTGCCTGGGGAGACCCAGTACTTC. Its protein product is CASNEVPGETQYF.

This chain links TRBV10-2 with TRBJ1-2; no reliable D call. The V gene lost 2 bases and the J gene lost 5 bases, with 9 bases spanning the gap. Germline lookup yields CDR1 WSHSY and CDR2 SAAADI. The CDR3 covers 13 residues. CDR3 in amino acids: CASSEGPGYGYTF. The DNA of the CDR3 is TGCGCCAGCAGTGAGGGACCGGGGTATGGCTACACCTTC.

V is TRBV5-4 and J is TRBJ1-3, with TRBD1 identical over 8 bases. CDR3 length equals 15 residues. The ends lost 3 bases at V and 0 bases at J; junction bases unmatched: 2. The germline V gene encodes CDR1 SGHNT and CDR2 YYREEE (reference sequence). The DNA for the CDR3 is TGTGCCAGCAGCTCAGGACAGGGCTCTGGAAACACCATATATTTT. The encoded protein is CASSSGQGSGNTIYF.

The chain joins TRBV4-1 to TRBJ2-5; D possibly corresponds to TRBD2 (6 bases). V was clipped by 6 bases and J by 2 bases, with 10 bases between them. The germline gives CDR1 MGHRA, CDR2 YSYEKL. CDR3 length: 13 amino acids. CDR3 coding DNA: TGCGCCAGCAGTCGGGACTTGCAAGAGACCCAGTACTTC. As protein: CASSRDLQETQYF.

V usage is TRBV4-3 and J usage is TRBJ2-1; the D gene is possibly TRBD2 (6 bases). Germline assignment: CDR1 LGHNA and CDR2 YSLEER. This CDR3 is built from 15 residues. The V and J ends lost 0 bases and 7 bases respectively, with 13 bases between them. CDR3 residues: CASSQEFRDWNEQFF. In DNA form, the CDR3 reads TGCGCCAGCAGCCAAGAGTTCAGGGACTGGAATGAGCAGTTCTTC.

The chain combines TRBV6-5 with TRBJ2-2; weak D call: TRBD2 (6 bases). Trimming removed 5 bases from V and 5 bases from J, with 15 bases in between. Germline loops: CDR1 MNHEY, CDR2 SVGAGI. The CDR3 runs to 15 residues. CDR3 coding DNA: TGTGCCAGCAGTGGGCCTATGGAGGGTACCGGGGAGCTGTTTTTT. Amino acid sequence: CASSGPMEGTGELFF.

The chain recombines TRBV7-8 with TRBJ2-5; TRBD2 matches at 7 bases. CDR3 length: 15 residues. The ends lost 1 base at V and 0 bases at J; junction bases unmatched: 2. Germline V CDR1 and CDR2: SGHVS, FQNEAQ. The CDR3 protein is CASSLGRGYQETQYF. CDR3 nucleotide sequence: TGTGCCAGCAGCTTAGGGCGGGGGTACCAAGAGACCCAGTACTTC.

This chain's CDR3 is CASSQRLAGALSTDTQYF. CDR3 bases: TGTGCCAGCAGCCAACGACTAGCGGGGGCCCTTAGCACAGATACGCAGTATTTT. The rearrangement links TRBV7-8 to TRBJ2-3, with 12 bases fitting TRBD2. There are 18 residues in the CDR3. Germline V lookup: CDR1 SGHVS, CDR2 FQNEAQ. V shed 5 bases, J shed 0 bases, and the junction held 9 bases outside the gene matches.

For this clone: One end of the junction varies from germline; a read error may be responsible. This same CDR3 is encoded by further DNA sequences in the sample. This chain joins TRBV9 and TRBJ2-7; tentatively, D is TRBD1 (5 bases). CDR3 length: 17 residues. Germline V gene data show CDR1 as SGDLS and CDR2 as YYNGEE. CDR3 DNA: TGTGCCAGCAGCGTAGACCCTCAGGGTAGCCAGCAGTACGAACAGTACTTC. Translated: CASSVDPQGSQQYEQYF. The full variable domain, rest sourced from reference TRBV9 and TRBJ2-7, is DSGVTQTPKHLITATGQRVTLRCSPRSGDLSVYWYQQSLDQGLQFLIQYYNGEERAKGNILERFSAQQFPDLHSELNLSSLELGDSALYFCASSVDPQGSQQYEQYFGPGTRLTVT.

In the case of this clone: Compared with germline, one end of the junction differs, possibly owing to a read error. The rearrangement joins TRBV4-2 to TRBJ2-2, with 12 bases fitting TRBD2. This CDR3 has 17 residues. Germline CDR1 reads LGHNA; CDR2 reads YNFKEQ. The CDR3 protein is CAGSRTSGGRNTGELFF. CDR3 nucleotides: TGTGCCGGCAGCCGAACTAGCGGGGGGCGGAACACCGGGGAGCTGTTTTTT.

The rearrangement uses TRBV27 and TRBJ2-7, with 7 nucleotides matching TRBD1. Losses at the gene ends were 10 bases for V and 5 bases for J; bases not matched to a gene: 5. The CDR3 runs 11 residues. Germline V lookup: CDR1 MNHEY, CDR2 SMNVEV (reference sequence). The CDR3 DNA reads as TGTGCCACGCACAGGGGAAACGAGCAGTACTTC. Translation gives CATHRGNEQYF.

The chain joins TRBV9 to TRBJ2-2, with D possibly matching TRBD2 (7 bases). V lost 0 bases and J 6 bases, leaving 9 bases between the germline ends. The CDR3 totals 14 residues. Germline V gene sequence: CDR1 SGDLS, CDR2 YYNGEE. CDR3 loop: CASSVVGGPGELFF. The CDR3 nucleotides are TGTGCCAGCAGCGTAGTCGGGGGGCCCGGGGAGCTGTTTTTT.

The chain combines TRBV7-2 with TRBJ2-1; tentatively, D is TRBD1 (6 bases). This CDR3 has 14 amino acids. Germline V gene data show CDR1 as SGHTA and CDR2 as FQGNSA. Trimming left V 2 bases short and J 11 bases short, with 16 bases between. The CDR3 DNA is TGTGCCAGCAGCTTACGTGAGTGGGGGACACAGCAGTTCTTC. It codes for CASSLREWGTQQFF. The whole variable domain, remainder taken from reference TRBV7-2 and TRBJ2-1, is GAGVSQSPSNKVTEKGKDVELRCDPISGHTALYWYRQSLGQGLEFLIYFQGNSAPDKSGLPSDRFSAERTGGSVSTLTIQRTQQEDSAVYLCASSLREWGTQQFFGPGTRLTVL.

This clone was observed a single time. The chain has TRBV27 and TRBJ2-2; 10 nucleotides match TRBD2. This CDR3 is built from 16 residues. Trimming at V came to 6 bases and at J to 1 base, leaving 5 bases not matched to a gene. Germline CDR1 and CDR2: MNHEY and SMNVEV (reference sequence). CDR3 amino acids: CASRQGLALNTGELFF. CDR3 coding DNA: TGTGCCAGCAGGCAGGGACTAGCGTTGAACACCGGGGAGCTGTTTTTT.

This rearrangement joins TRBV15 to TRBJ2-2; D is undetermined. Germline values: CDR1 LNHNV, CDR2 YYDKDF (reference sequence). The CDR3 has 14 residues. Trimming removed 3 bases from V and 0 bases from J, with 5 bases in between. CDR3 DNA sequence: TGTGCCACCAGCAGCCGGGCGAACACCGGGGAGCTGTTTTTT. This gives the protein CATSSRANTGELFF.

DNA of the CDR3: TGTGCCAGCAGTTACGGAGGTAGAAACACCATATATTTT. As protein: CASSYGGRNTIYF. V gene TRBV6-5 combines with J gene TRBJ1-3, with no clear D. This CDR3 has 13 amino acids. The V gene lost 2 bases and the J gene lost 5 bases, with 7 bases spanning the gap. Germline V gene data show CDR1 as MNHEY and CDR2 as SVGAGI.

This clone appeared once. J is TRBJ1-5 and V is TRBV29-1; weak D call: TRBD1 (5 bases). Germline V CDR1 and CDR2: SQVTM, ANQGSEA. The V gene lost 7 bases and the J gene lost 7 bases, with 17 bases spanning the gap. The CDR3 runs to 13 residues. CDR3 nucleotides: TGCAGCGGAGCTGGGGGGGTGGGACAGCCCCAGCATTTT. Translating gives CSGAGGVGQPQHF.

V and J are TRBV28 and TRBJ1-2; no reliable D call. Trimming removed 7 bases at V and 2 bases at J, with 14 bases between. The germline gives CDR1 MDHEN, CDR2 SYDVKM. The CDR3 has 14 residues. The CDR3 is CASKRVGVNYGYTF. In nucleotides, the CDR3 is TGTGCCAGCAAGAGGGTCGGGGTAAACTATGGCTACACCTTC.

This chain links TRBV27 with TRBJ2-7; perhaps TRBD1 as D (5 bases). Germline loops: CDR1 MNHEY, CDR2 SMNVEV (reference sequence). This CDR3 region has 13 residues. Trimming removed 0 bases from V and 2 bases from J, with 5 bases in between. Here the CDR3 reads CASSLSGAYEQYF. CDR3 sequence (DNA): TGTGCCAGCAGTTTATCAGGGGCCTACGAGCAGTACTTC.

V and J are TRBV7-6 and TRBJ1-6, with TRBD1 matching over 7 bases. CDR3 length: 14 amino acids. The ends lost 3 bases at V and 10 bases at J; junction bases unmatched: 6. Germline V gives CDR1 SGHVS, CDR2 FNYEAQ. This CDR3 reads CASSFRDSESPLHF. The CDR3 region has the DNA TGTGCCAGCAGCTTTCGGGACAGCGAATCACCCCTCCACTTT.

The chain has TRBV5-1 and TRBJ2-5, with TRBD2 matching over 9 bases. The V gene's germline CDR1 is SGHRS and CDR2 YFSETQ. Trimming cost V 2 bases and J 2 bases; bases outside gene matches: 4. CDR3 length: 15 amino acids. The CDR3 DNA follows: TGCGCCAGCAGCTTCATAGCGGGGGTGCAAGAGACCCAGTACTTC. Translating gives CASSFIAGVQETQYF.

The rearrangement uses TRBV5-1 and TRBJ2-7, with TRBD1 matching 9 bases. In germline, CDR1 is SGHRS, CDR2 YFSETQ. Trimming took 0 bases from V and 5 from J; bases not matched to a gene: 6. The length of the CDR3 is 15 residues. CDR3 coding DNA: TGCGCCAGCAGCTTGGCCGGGACAGGGAACGACGAGCAGTACTTC. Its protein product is CASSLAGTGNDEQYF.

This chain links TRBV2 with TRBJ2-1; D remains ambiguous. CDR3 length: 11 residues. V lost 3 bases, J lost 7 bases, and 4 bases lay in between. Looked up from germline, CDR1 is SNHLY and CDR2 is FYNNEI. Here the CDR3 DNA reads TGTGCCAGCAGTGACCTAAATGAGCAGTTCTTC. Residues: CASSDLNEQFF.

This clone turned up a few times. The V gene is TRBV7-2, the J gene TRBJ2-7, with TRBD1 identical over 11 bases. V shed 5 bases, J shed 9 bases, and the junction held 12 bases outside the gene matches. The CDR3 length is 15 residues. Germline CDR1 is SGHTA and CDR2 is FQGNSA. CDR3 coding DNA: TGTGCCAGCAGCGAGGGGACAGGGGGTACAAGAGTGCAGTACTTC. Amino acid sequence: CASSEGTGGTRVQYF.

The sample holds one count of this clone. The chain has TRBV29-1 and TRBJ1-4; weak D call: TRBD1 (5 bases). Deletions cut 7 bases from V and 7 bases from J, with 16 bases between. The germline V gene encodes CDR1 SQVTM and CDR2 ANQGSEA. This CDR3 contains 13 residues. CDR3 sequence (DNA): TGCAGCGCCCGGACATGGGGAAGTGAAAAACTGTTTTTT. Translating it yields CSARTWGSEKLFF.

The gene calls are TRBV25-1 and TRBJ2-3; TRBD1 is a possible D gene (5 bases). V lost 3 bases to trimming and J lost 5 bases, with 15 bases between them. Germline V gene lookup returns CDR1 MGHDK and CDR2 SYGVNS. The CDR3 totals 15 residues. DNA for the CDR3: TGTGCCAGCAGTGAGGGGCAGGGAATAAGAGATACGCAGTATTTT. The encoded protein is CASSEGQGIRDTQYF. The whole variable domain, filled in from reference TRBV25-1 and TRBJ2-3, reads EADIYQTPRYLVIGTGKKITLECSQTMGHDKMYWYQQDPGMELHLIHYSYGVNSTEKGDLSSESTVSRIRTEHFPLTLESARPSHTSQYLCASSEGQGIRDTQYFGPGTRLTVL.

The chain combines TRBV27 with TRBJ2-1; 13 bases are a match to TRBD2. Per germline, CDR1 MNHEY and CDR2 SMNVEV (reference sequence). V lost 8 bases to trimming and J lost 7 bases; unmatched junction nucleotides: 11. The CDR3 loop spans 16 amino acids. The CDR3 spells CASEQTSGRLRNEQFF. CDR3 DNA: TGTGCCAGCGAACAGACTAGCGGGAGGTTAAGGAATGAGCAGTTCTTC.